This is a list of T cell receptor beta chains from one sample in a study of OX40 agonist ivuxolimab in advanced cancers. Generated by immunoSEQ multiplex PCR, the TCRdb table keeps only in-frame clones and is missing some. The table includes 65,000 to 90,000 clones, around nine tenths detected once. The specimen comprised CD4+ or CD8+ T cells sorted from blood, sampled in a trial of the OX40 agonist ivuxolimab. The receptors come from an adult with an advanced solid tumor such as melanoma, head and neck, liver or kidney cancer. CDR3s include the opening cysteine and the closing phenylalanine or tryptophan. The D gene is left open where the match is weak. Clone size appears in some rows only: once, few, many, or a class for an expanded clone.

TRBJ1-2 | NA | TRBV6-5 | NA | CASSLNRRGDGYTF | TGTGCCAGCAGTTTAAACAGACGGGGGGATGGCTACACCTTC
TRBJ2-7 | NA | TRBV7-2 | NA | CASSFSGQTYEQYF | TGTGCCAGCAGCTTCAGCGGGCAGACCTACGAGCAGTACTTC
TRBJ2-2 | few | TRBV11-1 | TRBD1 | CASSLGQGVDTGELFF | TGTGCCAGCAGCTTAGGACAGGGGGTAGACACCGGGGAGCTGTTTTTT
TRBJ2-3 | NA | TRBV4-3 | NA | CASSQDNRATDTQYF | TGCGCCAGCAGCCAAGATAACAGGGCCACAGATACGCAGTATTTT
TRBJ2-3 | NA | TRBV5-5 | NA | CASSLALDVVSTDTQYF | TGTGCCAGCAGCTTGGCCTTAGACGTCGTCAGCACAGATACGCAGTATTTT
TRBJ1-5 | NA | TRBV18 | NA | CASQVLRSQPQHF | TGTGCCAGCCAAGTTCTACGGAGTCAGCCCCAGCATTTT
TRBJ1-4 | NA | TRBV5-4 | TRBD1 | CASSPDRGLDEKLFF | TGTGCCAGCAGCCCTGACAGGGGGCTTGATGAAAAACTGTTTTTT
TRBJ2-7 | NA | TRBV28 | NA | CASSLLGLADYEQYF | TGTGCCAGCAGTTTACTAGGGTTAGCTGACTACGAGCAGTACTTC
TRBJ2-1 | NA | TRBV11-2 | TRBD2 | CASSSELAGGPFF | TGTGCCAGCAGCTCGGAACTAGCGGGAGGGCCCTTCTTC
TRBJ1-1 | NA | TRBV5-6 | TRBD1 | CASSPMTGVFAEAFF | TGTGCCAGCAGCCCGATGACAGGGGTGTTCGCTGAAGCTTTCTTT
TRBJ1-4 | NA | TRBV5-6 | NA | CASSPPWGSEKLFF | TGTGCCAGCAGCCCGCCTTGGGGGAGTGAAAAACTGTTTTTT
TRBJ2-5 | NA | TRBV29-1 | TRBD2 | CSVETSNGETQYF | TGCAGCGTTGAGACTAGCAATGGAGAGACCCAGTACTTC
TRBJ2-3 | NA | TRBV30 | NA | CAWSSLAPGPDTQYF | TGTGCCTGGTCCTCGTTAGCCCCGGGCCCAGATACGCAGTATTTT
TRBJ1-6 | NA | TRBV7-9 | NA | CASSLGGNNSPLHF | TGTGCCAGCAGCTTGGGGGGTAACAATTCACCCCTCCACTTT
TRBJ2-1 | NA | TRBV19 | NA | CASSTPREQFF | TGTGCCAGTAGTACTCCCCGGGAGCAGTTCTTC
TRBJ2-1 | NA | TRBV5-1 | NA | CASSPRGTRVDEQFF | TGCGCCAGCAGCCCCAGAGGTACCAGGGTCGATGAGCAGTTCTTC
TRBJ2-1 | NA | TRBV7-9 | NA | CASSGTPRGSYNEQFF | TGTGCCAGCAGCGGGACCCCTCGTGGCTCCTACAATGAGCAGTTCTTC
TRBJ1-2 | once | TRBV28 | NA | CASSFPAGGYTF | TGTGCCAGCAGTTTCCCGGCGGGTGGCTACACCTTC
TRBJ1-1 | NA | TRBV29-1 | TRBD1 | CSVRQGGDTEAFF | TGCAGCGTTCGGCAGGGGGGGGACACTGAAGCTTTCTTT
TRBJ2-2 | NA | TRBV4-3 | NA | CASTGNTGELFF | TGCGCTTCTACAGGGAACACCGGGGAGCTGTTTTTT
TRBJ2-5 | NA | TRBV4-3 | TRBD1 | CASSQVAAGGGETQYF | TGCGCCAGCAGCCAAGTGGCGGCAGGGGGCGGAGAGACCCAGTACTTC
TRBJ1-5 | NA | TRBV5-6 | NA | CASSLGTGRQHF | TGTGCCAGCAGCTTGGGGACTGGACGTCAGCATTTT
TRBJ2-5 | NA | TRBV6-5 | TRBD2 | CASSYRIAGETQYF | TGTGCCAGCAGTTACCGCATAGCGGGAGAGACCCAGTACTTC
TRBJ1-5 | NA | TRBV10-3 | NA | CAINGGSNQPQHF | TGTGCCATCAATGGTGGTAGCAATCAGCCCCAGCATTTT
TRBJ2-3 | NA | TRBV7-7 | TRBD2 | CASSRLAGGPGSWDTQYF | TGTGCTAGCAGCCGACTAGCGGGAGGGCCGGGGAGTTGGGATACGCAGTATTTT
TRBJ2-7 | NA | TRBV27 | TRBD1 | CASSAQGASYEQYF | TGTGCCAGCAGTGCCCAGGGGGCCTCCTACGAGCAGTACTTC
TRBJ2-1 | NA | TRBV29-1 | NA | CSARPRKLDNEQFF | TGCAGCGCCCGACCCCGAAAGTTGGACAATGAGCAGTTCTTC